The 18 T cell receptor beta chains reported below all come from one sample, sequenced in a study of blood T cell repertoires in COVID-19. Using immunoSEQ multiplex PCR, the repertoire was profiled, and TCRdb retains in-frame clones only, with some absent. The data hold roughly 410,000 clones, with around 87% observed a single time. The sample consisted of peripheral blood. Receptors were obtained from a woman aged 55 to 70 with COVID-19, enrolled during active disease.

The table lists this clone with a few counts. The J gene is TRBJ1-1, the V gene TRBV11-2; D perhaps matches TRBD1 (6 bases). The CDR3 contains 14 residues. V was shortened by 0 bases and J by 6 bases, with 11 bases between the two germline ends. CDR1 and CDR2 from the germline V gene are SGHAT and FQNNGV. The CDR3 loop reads CASSLDPTGSEAFF. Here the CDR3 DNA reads TGTGCCAGCAGCTTAGACCCTACAGGGTCTGAAGCTTTCTTT. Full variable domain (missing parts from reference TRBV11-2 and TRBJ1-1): EAGVAQSPRYKIIEKRQSVAFWCNPISGHATLYWYQQILGQGPKLLIQFQNNGVVDDSQLPKDRFSAERLKGVDSTLKIQPAKLEDSAVYLCASSLDPTGSEAFFGQGTRLTVV.

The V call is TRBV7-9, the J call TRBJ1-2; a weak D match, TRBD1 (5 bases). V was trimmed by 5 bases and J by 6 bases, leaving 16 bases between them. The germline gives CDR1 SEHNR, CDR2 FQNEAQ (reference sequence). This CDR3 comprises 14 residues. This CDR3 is CASSPEGRADGYTF. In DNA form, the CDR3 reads TGTGCCAGCAGCCCAGAAGGCAGGGCGGATGGCTACACCTTC.

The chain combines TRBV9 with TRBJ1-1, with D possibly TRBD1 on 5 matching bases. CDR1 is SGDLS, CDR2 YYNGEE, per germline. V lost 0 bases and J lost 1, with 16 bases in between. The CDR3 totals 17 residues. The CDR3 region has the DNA TGTGCCAGCAGCGTAGGACAGCGCGTGGTAGAGAACACTGAAGCTTTCTTT. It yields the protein CASSVGQRVVENTEAFF.

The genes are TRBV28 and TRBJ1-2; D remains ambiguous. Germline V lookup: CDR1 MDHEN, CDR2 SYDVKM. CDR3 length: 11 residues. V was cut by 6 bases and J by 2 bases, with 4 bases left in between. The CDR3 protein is CASSLNYGYTF. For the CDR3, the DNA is TGTGCCAGCAGCCTGAACTATGGCTACACCTTC.

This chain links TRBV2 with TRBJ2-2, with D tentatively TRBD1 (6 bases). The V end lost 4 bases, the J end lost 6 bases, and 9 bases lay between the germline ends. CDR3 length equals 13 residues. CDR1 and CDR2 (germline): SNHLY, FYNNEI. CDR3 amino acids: CASSAGVSGELFF. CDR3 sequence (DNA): TGTGCCAGCAGTGCAGGGGTATCCGGGGAGCTGTTTTTT. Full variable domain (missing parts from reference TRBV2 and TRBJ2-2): EPEVTQTPSHQVTQMGQEVILRCVPISNHLYFYWYRQILGQKVEFLVSFYNNEISEKSEIFDDQFSVERPDGSNFTLKIRSTKLEDSAMYFCASSAGVSGELFFGEGSRLTVL.

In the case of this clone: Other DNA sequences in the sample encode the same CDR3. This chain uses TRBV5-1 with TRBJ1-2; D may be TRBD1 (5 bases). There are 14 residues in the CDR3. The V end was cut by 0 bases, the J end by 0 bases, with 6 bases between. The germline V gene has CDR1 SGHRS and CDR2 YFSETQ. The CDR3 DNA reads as TGCGCCAGCAGCTTGGGACAGTCTAACTATGGCTACACCTTC. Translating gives CASSLGQSNYGYTF.

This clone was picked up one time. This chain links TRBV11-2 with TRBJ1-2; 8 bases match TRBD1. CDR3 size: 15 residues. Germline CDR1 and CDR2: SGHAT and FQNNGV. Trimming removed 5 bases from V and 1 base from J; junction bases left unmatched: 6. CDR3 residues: CASSPRTGNNYGYTF. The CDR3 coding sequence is TGTGCCAGCAGCCCCCGGACAGGGAATAACTATGGCTACACCTTC.

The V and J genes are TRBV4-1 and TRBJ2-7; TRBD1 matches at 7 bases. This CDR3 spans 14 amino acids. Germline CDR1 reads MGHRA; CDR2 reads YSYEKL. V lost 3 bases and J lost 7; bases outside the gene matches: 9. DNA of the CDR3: TGCGCCAGCAGCCACGACAGGGACCGAAGGGAGCAGTACTTC. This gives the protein CASSHDRDRREQYF.

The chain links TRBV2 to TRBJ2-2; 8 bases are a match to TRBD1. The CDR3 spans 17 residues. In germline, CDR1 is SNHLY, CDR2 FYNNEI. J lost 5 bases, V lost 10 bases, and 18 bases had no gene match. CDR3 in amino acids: CAIQGQGASLGTGELFF. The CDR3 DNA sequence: TGTGCCATCCAAGGACAGGGCGCCTCGCTGGGGACCGGGGAGCTGTTTTTT.

The CDR3 region is CASSPAGGPTYEQYF. Here the CDR3 DNA reads TGTGCCAGCAGCCCCGCAGGGGGCCCCACCTACGAGCAGTACTTC. The chain carries TRBV28 and TRBJ2-7; 8 bases map to TRBD1. The CDR3 runs 15 residues. Trimming at V came to 6 bases and at J to 2 bases, leaving 9 bases not matched to a gene. CDR1 MDHEN and CDR2 SYDVKM come from the germline V gene.

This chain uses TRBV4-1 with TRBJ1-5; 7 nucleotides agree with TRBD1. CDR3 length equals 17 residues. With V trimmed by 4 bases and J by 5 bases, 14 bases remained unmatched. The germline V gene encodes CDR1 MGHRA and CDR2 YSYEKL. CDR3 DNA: TGCGCCAGCAGCCGGTGGACAGGAGACCTTCGGGATCAGCCCCAGCATTTT. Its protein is CASSRWTGDLRDQPQHF.

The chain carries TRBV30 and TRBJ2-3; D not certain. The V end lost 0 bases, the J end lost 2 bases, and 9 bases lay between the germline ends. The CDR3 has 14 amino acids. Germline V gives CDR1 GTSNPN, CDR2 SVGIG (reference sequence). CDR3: CAWSVGYYTDTQYF. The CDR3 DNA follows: TGTGCCTGGAGTGTCGGGTATTACACAGATACGCAGTATTTT.

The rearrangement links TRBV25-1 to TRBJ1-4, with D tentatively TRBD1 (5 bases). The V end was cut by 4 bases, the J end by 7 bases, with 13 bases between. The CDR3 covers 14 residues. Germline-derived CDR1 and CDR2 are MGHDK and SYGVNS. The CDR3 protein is CASSGSGTGEKLFF. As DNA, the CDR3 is TGTGCCAGCAGTGGATCCGGGACTGGTGAAAAACTGTTTTTT.

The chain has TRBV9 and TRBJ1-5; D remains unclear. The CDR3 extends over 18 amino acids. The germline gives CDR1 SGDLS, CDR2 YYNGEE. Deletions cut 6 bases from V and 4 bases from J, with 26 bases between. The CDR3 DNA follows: TGTGCCAGCAACCCTGTGGGAGGAGACTCCCGGAGTAATCAGCCCCAGCATTTT. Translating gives CASNPVGGDSRSNQPQHF. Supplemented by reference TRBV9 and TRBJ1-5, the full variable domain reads DSGVTQTPKHLITATGQRVTLRCSPRSGDLSVYWYQQSLDQGLQFLIQYYNGEERAKGNILERFSAQQFPDLHSELNLSSLELGDSALYFCASNPVGGDSRSNQPQHFGDGTRLSIL.

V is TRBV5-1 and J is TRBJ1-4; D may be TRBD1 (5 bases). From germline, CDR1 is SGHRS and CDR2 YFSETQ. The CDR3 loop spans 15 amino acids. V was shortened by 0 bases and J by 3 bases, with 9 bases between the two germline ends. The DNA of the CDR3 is TGCGCCAGCAGCTTGGAAGGGGCTTCTAATGAAAAACTGTTTTTT. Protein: CASSLEGASNEKLFF.

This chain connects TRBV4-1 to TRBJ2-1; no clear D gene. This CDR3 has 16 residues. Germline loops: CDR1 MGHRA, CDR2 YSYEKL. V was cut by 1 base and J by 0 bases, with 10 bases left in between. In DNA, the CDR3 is TGCGCCAGCAGCCAAGCTGCATTCAGCTCCTACAATGAGCAGTTCTTC. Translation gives CASSQAAFSSYNEQFF.

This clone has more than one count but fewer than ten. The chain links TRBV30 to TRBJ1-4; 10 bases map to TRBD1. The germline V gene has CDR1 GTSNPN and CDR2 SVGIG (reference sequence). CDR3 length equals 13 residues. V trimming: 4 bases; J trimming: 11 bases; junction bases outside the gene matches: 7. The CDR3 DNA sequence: TGTGCCTGGAAGGGGACAGGGGTGAGGAAACTGTTTTTT. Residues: CAWKGTGVRKLFF.

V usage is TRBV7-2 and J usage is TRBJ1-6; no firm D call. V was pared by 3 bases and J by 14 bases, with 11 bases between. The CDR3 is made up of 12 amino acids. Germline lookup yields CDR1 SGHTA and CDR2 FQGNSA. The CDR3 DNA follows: TGTGCCAGCAGCTTTCAGTCAGGTTCCCTCCACTTT. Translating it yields CASSFQSGSLHF.